This TCR beta chain was obtained from a study of OX40 agonist ivuxolimab in advanced cancers. General study points: People who partly responded at 0.1-3.0 mg/kg had some of the least clonal expansion seen.

Here immunoSEQ multiplex PCR was the method, and the copy in TCRdb shows in-frame clones only, minus some. The top ten clones hold 0.19% of a sample with tens of thousands of clones, roughly 89% of them seen once. As concerns this clone: Its specificity is not known.

The CDR3 is made up of 15 amino acids. Germline V gene sequence: CDR1 SGHNT, CDR2 YENEEA. J gave up 2 bases and V 1 base, and 2 bases lay outside the gene matches. This clonotype was obtained from an adult with an advanced solid tumor such as melanoma, head and neck, liver or kidney cancer. The chain employs TRBV11-3 and TRBJ2-1; 7 nucleotides align to TRBD2. The material sequenced was CD4+ or CD8+ T cells sorted from blood, taken in a trial of the OX40 agonist ivuxolimab. The CDR3 DNA reads as TGTGCCAGCAGCTTAGGTCTAGCGGCCTACAATGAGCAGTTCTTC. It encodes CASSLGLAAYNEQFF.